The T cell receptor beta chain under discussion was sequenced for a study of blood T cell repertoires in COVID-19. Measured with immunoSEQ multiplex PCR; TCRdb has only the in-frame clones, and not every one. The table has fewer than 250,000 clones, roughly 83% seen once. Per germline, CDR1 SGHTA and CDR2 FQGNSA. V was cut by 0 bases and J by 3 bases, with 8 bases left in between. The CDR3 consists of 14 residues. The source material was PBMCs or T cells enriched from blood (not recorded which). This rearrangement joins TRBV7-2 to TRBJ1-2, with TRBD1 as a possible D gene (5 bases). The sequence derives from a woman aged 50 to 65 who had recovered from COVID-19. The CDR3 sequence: CASSLAARDYGYTF. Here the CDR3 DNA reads TGTGCCAGCAGCTTAGCGGCCAGGGACTATGGCTACACCTTC.